The 2 T cell receptor beta chains below all came from one sample that was sequenced in a study of control samples from healthy donors and cancer patients. Produced via immunoSEQ multiplex PCR; TCRdb's table is partial and in-frame only. The profile shows approximately 89,000 clones, over 65% of them singletons. Sequences were obtained from blood. The receptors shown here come from a woman aged 40 to 55 in good health.

This clone came up once. The J gene is TRBJ1-2, the V gene TRBV7-2; D gene uncertain. The V end was cut by 7 bases, the J end by 3 bases, with 15 bases between. Germline CDR1 and CDR2: SGHTA and FQGNSA. This CDR3 comprises 14 residues. Here the CDR3 DNA reads TGTGCCAGCACCCTGGGGAACGCGGACTATGGCTACACCTTC. It translates to CASTLGNADYGYTF.

This clone was found a few times. This chain uses TRBV19 with TRBJ1-5; no firm D call. The CDR3 has 14 residues. Trimming took 5 bases from V and 2 from J, leaving 10 bases between them. Germline assignment: CDR1 LNHDA and CDR2 SQIVND (reference sequence). The chain's CDR3 is CASSAVLRNQPQHF. DNA for the CDR3: TGTGCCAGTAGTGCGGTTCTCCGCAATCAGCCCCAGCATTTT.